These T cell receptor beta chains were read from a single sample in a study of T cell responses to AZD1222 COVID-19 vaccine. TCRdb keeps only in-frame clones here, not all; method: immunoSEQ multiplex PCR. The sample lists roughly 100,000 clones, more than 70% occurring once. Specimen: peripheral blood, collected on day 0 of AZD1222 vaccination. These receptors were obtained from an adult in good health. The CDR3 runs from the conserved cysteine through the conserved F or W. The D gene is left open where the match is weak. Clone size, where shown, is once, few, many, or a class for clones that have expanded.

d_call: -; v_call: TRBV2; j_call: TRBJ1-3; clone_size: -; cdr3_nt: TGTGCCAGCAGCCGAGACCAGGGCTCTGGAAACACCATATATTTT; cdr3_aa: CASSRDQGSGNTIYF
d_call: -; v_call: TRBV19; j_call: TRBJ1-1; clone_size: -; cdr3_nt: TGTGCCAGTAGGTTTCGGACCACTGAAGCTTTCTTT; cdr3_aa: CASRFRTTEAFF
d_call: TRBD1; v_call: TRBV15; j_call: TRBJ2-1; clone_size: -; cdr3_nt: TGTGCCACCAGCAGCCGCCTCCATCCGGGACAGTCTTTCCTCTTC; cdr3_aa: CATSSRLHPGQSFLF
d_call: TRBD1; v_call: TRBV5-4; j_call: TRBJ1-2; clone_size: -; cdr3_nt: TGTGCCAGCAGCCCCCGGGACAGGGCTGGCTACACCTTC; cdr3_aa: CASSPRDRAGYTF
d_call: -; v_call: TRBV18; j_call: TRBJ2-3; clone_size: -; cdr3_nt: TGTGCCAGCTCCCCGCAGGGAGATACGCAGTATTTT; cdr3_aa: CASSPQGDTQYF
d_call: -; v_call: TRBV6-2/TRBV6-3; j_call: TRBJ2-3; clone_size: -; cdr3_nt: TGTGCCAGCAGTTACCCCAGGACCCAAGTCGCCGATACGCAGTATTTT; cdr3_aa: CASSYPRTQVADTQYF
d_call: -; v_call: TRBV6-2/TRBV6-3; j_call: TRBJ1-1; clone_size: -; cdr3_nt: TGTGCCAGCAGTAACGGACTCACGAGCACTGAAGCTTTCTTT; cdr3_aa: CASSNGLTSTEAFF
d_call: -; v_call: TRBV19; j_call: TRBJ2-4; clone_size: -; cdr3_nt: TGTGCCAGTAGTTTAGCGGAGCTAGCCAAAAACATTCAGTACTTC; cdr3_aa: CASSLAELAKNIQYF
d_call: -; v_call: TRBV4-3; j_call: TRBJ2-3; clone_size: -; cdr3_nt: TGCGCCAGCAGCCCAAACGGGGATACGCAGTATTTT; cdr3_aa: CASSPNGDTQYF
d_call: -; v_call: TRBV9; j_call: TRBJ2-5; clone_size: -; cdr3_nt: TGTGCCAGCAGCCCCCGAGGAGGGGACAGTTATACCCAGTACTTC; cdr3_aa: CASSPRGGDSYTQYF
d_call: -; v_call: TRBV4-3; j_call: TRBJ2-1; clone_size: -; cdr3_nt: TGCGCCAGCAGCCAAGAAAGCCAGCGGCACTCCTACAATGAGCAGTTCTTC; cdr3_aa: CASSQESQRHSYNEQFF
d_call: TRBD2; v_call: TRBV27; j_call: TRBJ2-1; clone_size: -; cdr3_nt: TGTGCCAGCTCCGGGACTAGCGGGAGAAGGATAGCCTACAATGAGCAGTTCTTC; cdr3_aa: CASSGTSGRRIAYNEQFF
d_call: -; v_call: TRBV6-2/TRBV6-3; j_call: TRBJ1-1; clone_size: -; cdr3_nt: TGTGCCAGCAGTTACGGGGGGCGCACGAACACTGAAGCTTTCTTT; cdr3_aa: CASSYGGRTNTEAFF
d_call: -; v_call: TRBV28; j_call: TRBJ2-1; clone_size: -; cdr3_nt: TGTGCCAGCAGTTTCGGGAAAGCTTTTGAGCAGTTCTTC; cdr3_aa: CASSFGKAFEQFF
d_call: -; v_call: TRBV7-9; j_call: TRBJ2-7; clone_size: -; cdr3_nt: TGTGCCAGCAGACCAGGGACGGTACCTTCCGAGCAGTACTTC; cdr3_aa: CASRPGTVPSEQYF
d_call: TRBD1; v_call: TRBV5-8; j_call: TRBJ2-7; clone_size: -; cdr3_nt: TGTGCCAGCAGCTTGGCCCTCAGGACAGGGGACGAGCAGTACTTC; cdr3_aa: CASSLALRTGDEQYF
d_call: TRBD2; v_call: TRBV3-1/TRBV3-2; j_call: TRBJ2-1; clone_size: -; cdr3_nt: TGTGCCAGCAGCCAACCCCCGGGACTAGCGTCTTGCTCCTACAATGAGCAGTTCTTC; cdr3_aa: CASSQPPGLASCSYNEQFF
d_call: TRBD2; v_call: TRBV6-2/TRBV6-3; j_call: TRBJ2-1; clone_size: -; cdr3_nt: TGTGCCAGCAGGTACGGGACTAGCGGGGGAGATGAGCAGTTCTTC; cdr3_aa: CASRYGTSGGDEQFF
d_call: -; v_call: TRBV28; j_call: TRBJ2-1; clone_size: -; cdr3_nt: TGTGCCAGCACCCTTGAAGGAGGATCCTACAATGAGCAGTTCTTC; cdr3_aa: CASTLEGGSYNEQFF
d_call: TRBD1; v_call: TRBV7-9; j_call: TRBJ1-2; clone_size: -; cdr3_nt: TGTGCCAGCAGCGCCCCTGGGACAGCCGTATATGGCTACACCTTC; cdr3_aa: CASSAPGTAVYGYTF
d_call: TRBD1; v_call: TRBV7-9; j_call: TRBJ1-2; clone_size: -; cdr3_nt: TGTGCCAGCAGCTTAGGGACAGGGGACTACACCTTC; cdr3_aa: CASSLGTGDYTF
d_call: TRBD2; v_call: TRBV5-4; j_call: TRBJ2-3; clone_size: -; cdr3_nt: TGTGCCAGCAGAGTTACTAGCGGGAGTGGGACAGATACGCAGTATTTT; cdr3_aa: CASRVTSGSGTDTQYF
d_call: -; v_call: TRBV7-2; j_call: TRBJ2-5; clone_size: -; cdr3_nt: TGTGCCAGCAGCCGGAGGGAAGGAGAGACCCAGTACTTC; cdr3_aa: CASSRREGETQYF
d_call: -; v_call: TRBV10-3; j_call: TRBJ1-2; clone_size: -; cdr3_nt: TGTGCCATCAGTGAAAGTTGGGAGGGGACCTATGGCTACACCTTC; cdr3_aa: CAISESWEGTYGYTF
d_call: -; v_call: TRBV7-2; j_call: TRBJ1-2; clone_size: -; cdr3_nt: TGTGCCAGCAGCCCACGGCGGTCTGATGGCTACACCTTC; cdr3_aa: CASSPRRSDGYTF
d_call: -; v_call: TRBV6-2/TRBV6-3; j_call: TRBJ1-5; clone_size: -; cdr3_nt: TGTGCCAGCAGTTACTCGAAGGGGTCTCCCAGCAATCAGCCCCAGCATTTT; cdr3_aa: CASSYSKGSPSNQPQHF
d_call: TRBD1; v_call: TRBV5-5; j_call: TRBJ1-2; clone_size: -; cdr3_nt: TGTGCCAGCAGCCAAGGACAGGGGGCTGGCTATGGCTACACCTTC; cdr3_aa: CASSQGQGAGYGYTF
d_call: -; v_call: TRBV15; j_call: TRBJ1-5; clone_size: -; cdr3_nt: TGTGCCACCAGCAGGGCCGCTGGGGCCCAGCATTTT; cdr3_aa: CATSRAAGAQHF
d_call: TRBD2; v_call: TRBV7-9; j_call: TRBJ2-3; clone_size: -; cdr3_nt: TGTGCCAGCAGCGGTCGGGAGGGGAGGCTTTCAGATACGCAGTATTTT; cdr3_aa: CASSGREGRLSDTQYF
d_call: TRBD1; v_call: TRBV4-1; j_call: TRBJ1-1; clone_size: -; cdr3_nt: TGCGCCAGCAGCACGATCAGGGGGCCGAGGACTGAAGCTTTCTTT; cdr3_aa: CASSTIRGPRTEAFF
d_call: -; v_call: TRBV6-5; j_call: TRBJ2-2; clone_size: few; cdr3_nt: TGTGCCAGCAGTTATGCAGCCCTCAGGGGCACCGGGGAGCTGTTTTTT; cdr3_aa: CASSYAALRGTGELFF
d_call: -; v_call: TRBV12-3/TRBV12-4; j_call: TRBJ2-7; clone_size: -; cdr3_nt: TGTGCCAGCTCCCTCCGGGGCTACGAGCAGTACTTC; cdr3_aa: CASSLRGYEQYF
d_call: TRBD2; v_call: TRBV6-5; j_call: TRBJ2-1; clone_size: -; cdr3_nt: TGTGCCAGCAGGAGCGGGGGAAGCTACAATGAGCAGTTCTTC; cdr3_aa: CASRSGGSYNEQFF
d_call: -; v_call: TRBV27; j_call: TRBJ2-1; clone_size: -; cdr3_nt: TGTGCCAGCAGTTTATCTTCCTACAATGAGCAGTTCTTC; cdr3_aa: CASSLSSYNEQFF
d_call: -; v_call: TRBV5-1; j_call: TRBJ2-3; clone_size: -; cdr3_nt: TGCGCCAGCAACACGGGGGGCACAGATACGCAGTATTTT; cdr3_aa: CASNTGGTDTQYF
d_call: -; v_call: TRBV10-1; j_call: TRBJ1-5; clone_size: once; cdr3_nt: TGCGCCAGCAGTGAGGATCAGCCCCAGCATTTT; cdr3_aa: CASSEDQPQHF
d_call: -; v_call: TRBV7-9; j_call: TRBJ1-1; clone_size: -; cdr3_nt: TGTGCCAGCACCTACGACAGGTCGGGCACTGAAGCTTTCTTT; cdr3_aa: CASTYDRSGTEAFF
d_call: -; v_call: TRBV4-3; j_call: TRBJ2-1; clone_size: -; cdr3_nt: TGCGCCAGCAGCCAATCTATGAGCTCCTACAATGAGCAGTTCTTC; cdr3_aa: CASSQSMSSYNEQFF
d_call: -; v_call: TRBV7-9; j_call: TRBJ1-4; clone_size: -; cdr3_nt: TGTGCCAGCTCGCCGGTGGCGACCATGGGACTGTTTTTT; cdr3_aa: CASSPVATMGLFF
d_call: -; v_call: TRBV7-2; j_call: TRBJ1-2; clone_size: -; cdr3_nt: TGTGCCAGCAGCTCTCAGGGTGGGTTTTCCTACTATGGCTACACCTTC; cdr3_aa: CASSSQGGFSYYGYTF
d_call: -; v_call: TRBV7-7; j_call: TRBJ2-1; clone_size: -; cdr3_nt: TGTGCCAGCAGCTTAGCGCCACTAGCCGCAGACTACAATGAGCAGTTCTTC; cdr3_aa: CASSLAPLAADYNEQFF
d_call: TRBD2; v_call: TRBV5-1; j_call: TRBJ2-7; clone_size: -; cdr3_nt: TGCGCCAGCAGCGTGACTAGCGGGGGCTACGAGCAGTACTTC; cdr3_aa: CASSVTSGGYEQYF
d_call: -; v_call: TRBV24-1; j_call: TRBJ1-2; clone_size: -; cdr3_nt: TGTGCCACCAGTCTACAGGGCTATGGCTACACCTTC; cdr3_aa: CATSLQGYGYTF
d_call: -; v_call: TRBV2; j_call: TRBJ2-2; clone_size: -; cdr3_nt: TGTGCCAGCAGTCAAGGGCGCAGGCTGTTTTTT; cdr3_aa: CASSQGRRLFF
d_call: -; v_call: TRBV7-6; j_call: TRBJ2-1; clone_size: -; cdr3_nt: TGTGCCAGCAGCTTAGTCAGGGTCGGGAGCAATGAGCAGTTCTTC; cdr3_aa: CASSLVRVGSNEQFF
d_call: TRBD1; v_call: TRBV11-3; j_call: TRBJ1-4; clone_size: -; cdr3_nt: TGTGCCAGCAGCTTACGAACGACAGGGGACGAAAAACTGTTTTTT; cdr3_aa: CASSLRTTGDEKLFF
d_call: -; v_call: TRBV7-3; j_call: TRBJ2-4; clone_size: -; cdr3_nt: TGTGCCAGCAGCTCCCACGTGAGCCAAGCCAAAAACATTCAGTACTTC; cdr3_aa: CASSSHVSQAKNIQYF